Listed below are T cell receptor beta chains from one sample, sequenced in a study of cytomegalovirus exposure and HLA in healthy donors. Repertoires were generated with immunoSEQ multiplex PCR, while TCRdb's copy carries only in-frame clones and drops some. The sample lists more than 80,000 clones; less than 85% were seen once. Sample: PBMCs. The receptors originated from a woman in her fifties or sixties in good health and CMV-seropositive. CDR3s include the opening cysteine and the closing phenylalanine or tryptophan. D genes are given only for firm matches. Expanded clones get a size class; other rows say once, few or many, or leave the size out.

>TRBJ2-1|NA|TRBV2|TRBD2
CASSLQREISYEQFF
TGTGCCAGCAGCCTTCAGCGGGAGATTTCCTATGAGCAGTTCTTC
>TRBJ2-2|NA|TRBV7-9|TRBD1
CASSFTNGGTGDGELFF
TGTGCCAGCAGCTTCACTAACGGCGGGACAGGGGACGGGGAGCTGTTTTTT
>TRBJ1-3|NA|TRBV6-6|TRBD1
CASIPGQGNTIYF
TGTGCCAGCATCCCGGGACAGGGAAACACCATATATTTT
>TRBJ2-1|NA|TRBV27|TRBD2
CASRGGGGNEQFF
TGTGCCAGCCGGGGGGGCGGAGGTAATGAGCAGTTCTTC
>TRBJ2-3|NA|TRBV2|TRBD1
CASSDRGHPDTQYF
TGTGCCAGCAGCGACAGGGGGCATCCAGATACGCAGTATTTT
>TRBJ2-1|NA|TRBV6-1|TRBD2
CASSASGSKNEQFF
TGTGCCAGCAGCGCTAGCGGGAGCAAAAATGAGCAGTTCTTC
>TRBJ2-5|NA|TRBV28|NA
CASSPPTGLFETQYF
TGTGCCAGCAGCCCCCCAACGGGTTTGTTTGAGACCCAGTACTTC
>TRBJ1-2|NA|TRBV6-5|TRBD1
CASRRDRNYGYTF
TGTGCCAGCAGACGGGACAGGAACTATGGCTACACCTTC
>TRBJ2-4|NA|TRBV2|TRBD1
CASSFLQGTKNIQYF
TGTGCCAGCAGTTTCCTACAGGGGACCAAAAACATTCAGTACTTC
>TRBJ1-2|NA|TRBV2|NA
CASSQTGGGYGYTF
TGTGCCAGCAGTCAGACAGGTGGGGGATATGGCTACACCTTC
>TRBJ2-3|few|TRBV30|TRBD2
CAWSVHSGSYTQYF
TGTGCCTGGAGTGTACATAGCGGGAGTTATACGCAGTATTTT
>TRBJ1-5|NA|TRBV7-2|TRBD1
CASSLPPTGRQPQHF
TGTGCCAGCAGCTTACCTCCGACAGGGCGTCAGCCCCAGCATTTT
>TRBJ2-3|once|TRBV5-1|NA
CASSLTPGNPDTQYF
TGCGCCAGCAGCTTAACGCCAGGGAATCCAGATACGCAGTATTTT
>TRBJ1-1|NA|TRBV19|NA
CASSINRNTEAFF
TGTGCCAGTAGTATAAACAGGAACACTGAAGCTTTCTTT
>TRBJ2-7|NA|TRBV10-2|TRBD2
CASSPGGRGVYEQYF
TGCGCCAGCAGCCCCGGGGGGCGGGGGGTTTACGAGCAGTACTTC
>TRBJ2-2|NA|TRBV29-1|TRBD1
CSVAAGTAYTGELFF
TGCAGCGTTGCGGCTGGGACAGCATACACCGGGGAGCTGTTTTTT
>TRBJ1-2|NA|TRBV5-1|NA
CASSLSGSNYGYTF
TGCGCCAGCAGCTTGAGCGGCAGTAACTATGGCTACACCTTC
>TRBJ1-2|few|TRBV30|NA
CAWHYRAHGYTF
TGTGCCTGGCACTACAGGGCACATGGCTACACCTTC
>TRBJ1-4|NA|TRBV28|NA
CASMGGTGEKLFF
TGTGCCAGCATGGGGGGGACGGGTGAAAAACTGTTTTTT
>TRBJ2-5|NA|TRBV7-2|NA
CASSADASAETQYF
TGTGCCAGCAGCGCAGACGCCAGCGCGGAGACCCAGTACTTC
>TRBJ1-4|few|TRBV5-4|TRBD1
CASSSGQRNEKLFF
TGTGCCAGCAGCTCGGGACAGAGGAATGAAAAACTGTTTTTT
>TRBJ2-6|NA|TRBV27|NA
CASGDSAGANVLTF
TGTGCCAGCGGGGACTCCGCCGGGGCCAACGTCCTGACTTTC
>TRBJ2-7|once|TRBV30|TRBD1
CAWSRQGQYEQYF
TGTGCCTGGTCCAGACAGGGGCAGTACGAGCAGTACTTC
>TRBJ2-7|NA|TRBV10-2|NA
CASSGTDRYEQYF
TGCGCCAGCAGTGGGACCGACAGGTACGAGCAGTACTTC
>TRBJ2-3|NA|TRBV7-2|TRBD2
CASSLVAGFTDTQYF
TGTGCCAGCAGCTTAGTAGCGGGATTCACAGATACGCAGTATTTT
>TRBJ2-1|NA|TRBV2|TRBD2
CAGKVGTSGNNEQFF
TGTGCCGGAAAGGTAGGGACTAGCGGGAACAATGAGCAGTTCTTC
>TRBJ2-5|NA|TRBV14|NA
CASSRERQETQYF
TGTGCCAGCAGCAGAGAACGACAAGAGACCCAGTACTTC
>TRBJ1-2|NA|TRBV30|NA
CAWSPLSTTDGYTF
TGTGCCTGGAGTCCCCTCTCTACCACCGATGGCTACACCTTC
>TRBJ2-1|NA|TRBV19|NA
CASSLGAPLNEQFF
TGTGCCAGTAGTCTGGGCGCTCCCCTCAATGAGCAGTTCTTC
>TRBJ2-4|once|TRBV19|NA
CASSLQVAKNIQYF
TGTGCCAGTAGTCTACAGGTAGCCAAAAACATTCAGTACTTC
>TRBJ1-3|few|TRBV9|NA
CASGPASGNTIYF
TGTGCCAGCGGGCCAGCCTCTGGAAACACCATATATTTT
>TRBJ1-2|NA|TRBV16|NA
CASSQSSYGYTF
TGTGCCAGCAGCCAATCTTCATATGGCTACACCTTC
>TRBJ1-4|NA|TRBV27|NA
CASKTVGGGKYEKLFF
TGTGCCAGCAAAACAGTTGGTGGGGGGAAGTATGAAAAACTGTTTTTT
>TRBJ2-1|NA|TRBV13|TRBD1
CASSFGTGGEQFF
TGTGCCAGCAGCTTTGGGACAGGGGGTGAGCAGTTCTTC
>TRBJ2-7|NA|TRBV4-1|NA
CASSQAPGVPHYEQYF
TGCGCCAGCAGCCAAGCCCCGGGAGTCCCCCACTACGAGCAGTACTTC
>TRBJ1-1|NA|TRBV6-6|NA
CATRDPRGDTEAFF
TGTGCCACGCGGGACCCTCGAGGGGACACTGAAGCTTTCTTT
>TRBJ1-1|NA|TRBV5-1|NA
CASSTGAVINTEAFF
TGCGCCAGCAGCACTGGTGCCGTGATAAACACTGAAGCTTTCTTT
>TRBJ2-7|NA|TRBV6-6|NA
CASRLPGTYEQYF
TGTGCCAGCAGACTTCCCGGGACCTACGAGCAGTACTTC
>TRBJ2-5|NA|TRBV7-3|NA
CASSLSRDLKETQYF
TGTGCCAGCAGCTTGTCCCGGGATCTAAAAGAGACCCAGTACTTC
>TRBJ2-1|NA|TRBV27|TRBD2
CASSLLAGGGVGNEQFF
TGTGCCAGCAGTTTACTGGCGGGAGGGGGGGTTGGGAATGAGCAGTTCTTC
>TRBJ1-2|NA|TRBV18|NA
CASSPDSPLGALYGYTF
TGTGCCAGCTCACCAGATTCACCGCTAGGGGCGCTCTATGGCTACACCTTC
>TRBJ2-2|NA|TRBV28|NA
CASSLLPGLSTGELFF
TGTGCCAGCAGTTTATTGCCAGGGTTGAGCACCGGGGAGCTGTTTTTT
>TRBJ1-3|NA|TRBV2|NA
CASRLGSGNTIYF
TGTGCCAGTAGACTCGGTTCTGGAAACACCATATATTTT
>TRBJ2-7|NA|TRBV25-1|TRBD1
CASTGTGVSEQYF
TGTGCCAGCACCGGGACAGGGGTCTCCGAGCAGTACTTC
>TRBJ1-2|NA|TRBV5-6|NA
CASSLEQGNYGYTF
TGTGCCAGCAGCTTGGAACAGGGAAACTATGGCTACACCTTC
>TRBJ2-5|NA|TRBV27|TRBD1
CASSHQGAQETQYF
TGTGCCAGCAGTCACCAGGGGGCCCAAGAGACCCAGTACTTC
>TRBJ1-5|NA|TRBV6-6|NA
CASSSTGGNQPQHF
TGTGCCAGCAGCTCGACAGGCGGCAATCAGCCCCAGCATTTT
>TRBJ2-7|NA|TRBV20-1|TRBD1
CSPGQVHEQYF
TGCAGTCCGGGACAGGTCCACGAGCAGTACTTC
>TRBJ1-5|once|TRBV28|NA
CASSLMGGERNQPQHF
TGTGCCAGCAGTCTTATGGGGGGAGAGAGAAATCAGCCCCAGCATTTT
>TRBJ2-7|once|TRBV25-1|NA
CASSEGGRGSYEQYF
TGTGCCAGCAGTGAGGGGGGAAGAGGCTCCTACGAGCAGTACTTC
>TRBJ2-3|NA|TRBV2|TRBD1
CASSRDRASTDTQYF
TGTGCCAGCAGCCGGGACAGGGCTAGCACAGATACGCAGTATTTT
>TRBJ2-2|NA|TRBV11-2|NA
CASSLLLGTGELFF
TGTGCCAGCAGCTTATTGCTCGGGACCGGGGAGCTGTTTTTT
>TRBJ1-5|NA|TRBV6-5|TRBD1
CASSSRTGAQHF
TGTGCCAGCAGTTCCAGGACAGGGGCCCAGCATTTT